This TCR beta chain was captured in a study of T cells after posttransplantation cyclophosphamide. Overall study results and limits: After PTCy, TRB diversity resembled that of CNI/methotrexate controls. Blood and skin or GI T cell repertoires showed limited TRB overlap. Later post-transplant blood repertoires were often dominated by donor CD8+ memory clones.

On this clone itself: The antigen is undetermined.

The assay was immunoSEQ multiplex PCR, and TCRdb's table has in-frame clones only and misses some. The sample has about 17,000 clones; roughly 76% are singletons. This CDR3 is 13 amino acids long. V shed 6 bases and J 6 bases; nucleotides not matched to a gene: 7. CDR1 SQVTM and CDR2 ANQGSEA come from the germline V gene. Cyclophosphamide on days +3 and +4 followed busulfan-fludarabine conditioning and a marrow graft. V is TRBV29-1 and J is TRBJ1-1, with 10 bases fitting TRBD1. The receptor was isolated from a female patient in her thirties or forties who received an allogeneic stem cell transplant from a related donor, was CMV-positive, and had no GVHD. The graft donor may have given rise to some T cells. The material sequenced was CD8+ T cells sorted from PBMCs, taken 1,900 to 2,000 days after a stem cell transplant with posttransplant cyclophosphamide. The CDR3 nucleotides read TGCAGCGTCACCGGGACAGGGGAACCTGAAGCTTTCTTT. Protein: CSVTGTGEPEAFF.